This TCR beta chain was obtained from a study of blood T cell repertoires in COVID-19. Study in general: Samples representing acute and convalescent COVID-19 were sourced from the United States, Italy and Spain. T cells, B-cell-depleted T cells, or PBMCs provided the cDNA or gDNA that served as material.

The CDR3 covers 14 residues. From germline, CDR1 is MNHNS and CDR2 SASEGT. V lost 3 bases, J lost 2 bases, and 10 bases lay in between. As handled by the study authors: By means of reference gene primer amplification, nucleated cell counts were estimated. Clones were read by immunoSEQ multiplex PCR, and TCRdb kept only the in-frame ones, dropping some. Clonal size and the V and J genes are those of that table, whereas D and trimming came from the DNA. The table shows some 65,000 clones, with approximately 86% occurring only once. The source is a woman of 80 years or more with active COVID-19. The specimen was peripheral blood. This chain connects TRBV6-1 to TRBJ2-5, with TRBD1 as a possible D gene (6 bases). As DNA, the CDR3 is TGTGCCAGCAGTGAGACAGGACATCAAGAGACCCAGTACTTC. Residues: CASSETGHQETQYF.